This T cell receptor (beta chain) was observed in a study of T cells in Graves' hyperthyroidism and ophthalmopathy. Whole-study results and caveats: Stable hyperthyroidism was separated from ophthalmopathy by a model based on 13 V-J features. Ophthalmopathy onset followed model prediction by a median about seven months.

The source material, RNA transcripts, was used to amplify TCR beta CDR3 regions. An initial round of RT-PCR targeting the TCR CDR3 relied on the HTBI primer set. TCRdb re-called the multiplex PCR reads through MiXCR, storing one row per CDR3 protein. The table lists around 240,000 distinct CDR3 sequences, about 15% of them singletons. This CDR3 spans 14 amino acids. The V and J ends lost 1 base and 5 bases respectively, with 11 bases between them. Looked up from germline, CDR1 is LGHDT and CDR2 is YNNKEL (reference sequence). Uncontrolled infection, other autoimmune disease, pregnancy or lactation excluded patients. This clonotype was seen ten or more times. Its specificity is unknown.

The rearrangement links TRBV3-1 to TRBJ2-5; D possibly corresponds to TRBD2 (6 bases). This receptor was taken from a woman aged 35 to 49 with Graves' hyperthyroidism that later progressed to Graves' ophthalmopathy. Sequenced input: blood. In nucleotides, the CDR3 is TGTGCCAGCAGCCAAGTAACGGGAGCGGAGACCCAGTACTTC. Amino acid sequence: CASSQVTGAETQYF.